The 26 T cell receptor beta chains reported below all come from one sample, sequenced in a study of shared clonotypes between healthy human individuals. The protocol was immunoSEQ multiplex PCR, while the TCRdb copy is restricted to in-frame clones and leaves out a portion. The sample carries 300,000 to 350,000 clones, roughly 80% recorded once. Sequencing was performed on memory CD4+ T cells sorted from blood. Specified subset: CD45RA-negative fraction. The receptors come from a man aged 25-40 years in good health.

This clone was recorded a few times. At one end, the junction sequence differs from germline, possibly due to a read error. This sequence joins TRBV7-8 and TRBJ2-7; unclear D gene. Germline lookup yields CDR1 SGHVS and CDR2 FQNEAQ. The CDR3 runs 14 residues. The CDR3 reads CASSFRTTGENSIF. In DNA form, the CDR3 reads TGTGCCAGCAGCTTCAGAACGACGGGCGAGAACTCAATCTTC.

The chain recombines TRBV29-1 with TRBJ2-3; D is possibly TRBD1 (5 bases). From germline, CDR1 is SQVTM and CDR2 ANQGSEA. The CDR3 consists of 12 residues. Deletions cut 0 bases from V and 5 bases from J, with 6 bases between. CDR3 sequence reads: CSVEDRGDTQYF. The CDR3 nucleotides are TGCAGCGTTGAAGATAGGGGAGATACGCAGTATTTT.

The chain uses TRBV2 and TRBJ1-5; D unclear. Trimming left V 6 bases short and J 3 bases short, with 12 bases between. Germline assignment: CDR1 SNHLY and CDR2 FYNNEI. The CDR3 consists of 14 residues. This CDR3 is CASRADGFNQPQHF. The CDR3 nucleotides read TGTGCCAGCAGGGCGGACGGGTTCAATCAGCCCCAGCATTTT.

The chain couples TRBV7-9 to TRBJ2-2, with D perhaps matching TRBD1 (6 bases). From germline, CDR1 is SEHNR and CDR2 FQNEAQ (reference sequence). V dropped 3 bases and J dropped 7 bases, with 12 bases sitting between them. This CDR3 spans 14 amino acids. The CDR3 here is CASSFQGFIGELFF. The CDR3 DNA is TGTGCCAGCAGCTTCCAGGGGTTTATCGGGGAGCTGTTTTTT.

This clone was detected many times. The gene calls are TRBV5-1 and TRBJ2-7; TRBD1 matches at 7 bases. Germline loops: CDR1 SGHRS, CDR2 YFSETQ. The CDR3 totals 14 residues. Trimming cost V 4 bases and J 3 bases; bases outside gene matches: 7. CDR3 region: CASSTTGEFYEQYF. In nucleotides, the CDR3 is TGCGCCAGCAGCACCACAGGGGAGTTCTACGAGCAGTACTTC.

This clone was seen more than once but under ten times. The rearrangement links TRBV6-1 to TRBJ2-7, with TRBD1 matching 7 bases. V gave up 8 bases and J gave up 4 bases; unmatched junction bases: 5. Germline CDR1 reads MNHNS; CDR2 reads SASEGT. The CDR3 spans 12 residues. CDR3 nucleotide sequence: TGTGCCAGCGGGACAGCGCTATACGAGCAGTACTTC. It specifies CASGTALYEQYF.

This chain connects TRBV2 to TRBJ1-4; D perhaps matches TRBD1 (5 bases). The ends were cut back, 0 bases at V and 8 bases at J, with 13 bases in the middle. This CDR3 region has 15 residues. From germline, CDR1 is SNHLY and CDR2 FYNNEI. The CDR3 DNA follows: TGTGCCAGCAGTGAAGCCCGGGGCTTTTTCGAAAAACTGTTTTTT. Protein: CASSEARGFFEKLFF.

The chain links TRBV14 to TRBJ2-1; D is unclear. The germline V gene has CDR1 SGHDN and CDR2 FVKESK. V was pared by 4 bases and J by 7 bases, with 14 bases between. This CDR3 is built from 14 residues. Here the CDR3 DNA reads TGTGCCAGCAGCCGCAAGTCGGATAGAAATGAGCAGTTCTTC. As protein: CASSRKSDRNEQFF.

This clone occurred a few times. This chain joins TRBV13 and TRBJ1-5, with 9 bases matching TRBD1. From germline, CDR1 is PRHDT and CDR2 FYEKMQ (reference sequence). Losses at the gene ends were 0 bases for V and 0 bases for J; bases not matched to a gene: 0. The CDR3 runs 16 residues. The CDR3 sequence: CASSLGTGGSNQPQHF. CDR3 sequence (DNA): TGTGCCAGCAGCTTAGGGACAGGGGGTAGCAATCAGCCCCAGCATTTT. Drawing the rest from reference TRBV13 and TRBJ1-5, the complete variable domain is AAGVIQSPRHLIKEKRETATLKCYPIPRHDTVYWYQQGPGQDPQFLISFYEKMQSDKGSIPDRFSAQQFSDYHSELNMSSLELGDSALYFCASSLGTGGSNQPQHFGDGTRLSIL.

CDR3 coding DNA: TGCGCCAGCAGCTCTCCAGGGGGCAACTCCTACGAGCAGTACTTC. Protein: CASSSPGGNSYEQYF. The V gene is TRBV5-1, the J gene TRBJ2-7; 8 bases fit TRBD1. J was trimmed by 0 bases and V by 3 bases; bases with no gene match: 5. Germline lookup yields CDR1 SGHRS and CDR2 YFSETQ. The CDR3 totals 15 residues.

The chain links TRBV2 to TRBJ1-1, with D possibly matching TRBD1 (5 bases). Trimming cost V 4 bases and J 13 bases, with 16 bases left between them. In germline, CDR1 is SNHLY, CDR2 FYNNEI. This CDR3 comprises 12 residues. This CDR3 is CASSAGEGGGFF. CDR3 DNA: TGTGCCAGCAGTGCCGGGGAGGGTGGGGGTTTCTTT.

The V and J genes are TRBV28 and TRBJ2-1, with D possibly being TRBD2 (5 bases). This CDR3 region has 16 residues. V lost 6 bases to trimming and J lost 3 bases, with 18 bases between them. Germline V gene sequence: CDR1 MDHEN, CDR2 SYDVKM. CDR3 amino acids: CASRPTLAKVYNEQFF. CDR3 in DNA: TGTGCCAGCAGACCGACCCTAGCAAAAGTCTACAATGAGCAGTTCTTC.

The CDR3 spells CASTWDIANTEAFF. The CDR3 bases are TGTGCCAGCACCTGGGACATAGCAAACACTGAAGCTTTCTTT. The chain couples TRBV2 to TRBJ1-1, with TRBD1 as a possible D gene (6 bases). Germline V gene lookup returns CDR1 SNHLY and CDR2 FYNNEI. The CDR3 covers 14 residues. V lost 7 bases and J lost 2, with 14 bases in between.

The chain uses TRBV18 and TRBJ2-2; D may be TRBD1 (6 bases). V was clipped by 2 bases and J by 3 bases, with 10 bases between them. The CDR3 loop spans 15 amino acids. Germline values: CDR1 KGHSH, CDR2 LQKENI. The CDR3 DNA is TGTGCCAGCTCACCAATCTACAGGGACACCGGGGAGCTGTTTTTT. Translated: CASSPIYRDTGELFF.

CDR3 DNA sequence: TGTGCCAGCAGCTTACAGGGTCAAAACACCATATATTTT. It translates to CASSLQGQNTIYF. The V call is TRBV7-3, the J call TRBJ1-3; possibly TRBD1 for D (5 bases). The length of the CDR3 is 13 residues. Trimming shortened V by 2 bases and J by 6 bases, and 8 bases separated the two germline ends. CDR1 SGHTA and CDR2 FQGTGA come from the germline V gene.

CDR3 bases: TGTGCCAGCAGTTACGGGACAGGGGTCACAGATACGCAGTATTTT. This gives the protein CASSYGTGVTDTQYF. The J gene is TRBJ2-3, the V gene TRBV6-6; TRBD1 matches 10 bases. The CDR3 contains 15 residues. V lost 2 bases to trimming and J lost 2 bases; unmatched junction nucleotides: 1. Germline V CDR1 and CDR2: MNHNY, SVGAGI (reference sequence).

The chain recombines TRBV10-3 with TRBJ2-7; D is unresolved. Trimming took 0 bases from V and 1 from J, leaving 7 bases between them. The CDR3 contains 14 residues. Germline V CDR1 and CDR2: ENHRY, SYGVKD. CDR3 DNA: TGTGCCATCAGTGAGTCGACGTTATCCTACGAGCAGTACTTC. Encoded protein: CAISESTLSYEQYF.

In the case of this clone: This likely stems from a read error, as it lies one base from a far larger clone. Other DNA variants within this sample encode the same CDR3. V gene TRBV19 combines with J gene TRBJ1-2, with TRBD1 matching over 8 bases. Germline V gene data show CDR1 as LNHDA and CDR2 as SQIVND (reference sequence). The CDR3 contains 15 residues. With 10 bases clipped from V and 5 bases from J, the junction kept 15 bases outside the gene matches. The CDR3 DNA reads as TGTGCCACCCGACGGGGAACAGGGGGGAATTATGGCTACACCTTC. Protein sequence: CATRRGTGGNYGYTF. The whole variable domain, filled in from reference TRBV19 and TRBJ1-2, reads DGGITQSPKYLFRKEGQNVTLSCEQNLNHDAMYWYRQDPGQGLRLIYYSQIVNDFQKGDIAEGYSVSREKKESFPLTVTSAQKNPTAFYLCATRRGTGGNYGYTFGSGTRLTVV.

This clone was seen only a few times. The chain has TRBV5-1 and TRBJ1-4; unclear D gene. The ends were cut back, 0 bases at V and 7 bases at J, with 10 bases in the middle. The CDR3 totals 14 residues. Germline V lookup: CDR1 SGHRS, CDR2 YFSETQ. CDR3 DNA sequence: TGCGCCAGCAGCTTGGACCCAGCCAGTGAAAAACTGTTTTTT. Amino acids: CASSLDPASEKLFF.

This clone came up many times. The chain combines TRBV14 with TRBJ2-1; tentative D call: TRBD1 (5 bases). CDR3 size: 14 residues. Trimming cost V 1 base and J 10 bases, with 14 bases left between them. The germline CDR1 and CDR2 sequences are SGHDN and FVKESK. The CDR3 protein is CASSQVYGAGEQFF. As DNA, the CDR3 is TGTGCCAGCAGCCAAGTCTATGGAGCAGGGGAGCAGTTCTTC.

The gene calls are TRBV29-1 and TRBJ1-2; 7 bases agree with TRBD1. The CDR3 runs 13 residues. The germline V gene encodes CDR1 SQVTM and CDR2 ANQGSEA. The ends lost 8 bases at V and 4 bases at J; junction bases unmatched: 10. CDR3 loop: CSFAGGPSYGYTF. Written as DNA, the CDR3 is TGCAGCTTCGCAGGGGGTCCCAGCTATGGCTACACCTTC.

This clone was found a few times. Other nucleotide sequences from this sample produce the same CDR3. V and J are TRBV9 and TRBJ1-3; D is ambiguous. This CDR3 has 15 residues. V dropped 0 bases and J dropped 0 bases, with 7 bases sitting between them. Per the germline V gene, CDR1 is SGDLS and CDR2 is YYNGEE. DNA for the CDR3: TGTGCCAGCAGCGTAGTGGGGTCCTCTGGAAACACCATATATTTT. Translating it yields CASSVVGSSGNTIYF. Supplemented by reference TRBV9 and TRBJ1-3, the full variable domain reads DSGVTQTPKHLITATGQRVTLRCSPRSGDLSVYWYQQSLDQGLQFLIQYYNGEERAKGNILERFSAQQFPDLHSELNLSSLELGDSALYFCASSVVGSSGNTIYFGEGSWLTVV.

This rearrangement joins TRBV29-1 to TRBJ2-5; D not certain. CDR1 is SQVTM, CDR2 ANQGSEA, per germline. This CDR3 is 11 amino acids long. Between the trimmed V and J ends, which lost 8 bases and 5 bases, there was a span of 12 bases. The CDR3 sequence is CSHAEWETQYF. CDR3 bases: TGCAGCCACGCCGAGTGGGAGACCCAGTACTTC. The whole variable domain, remainder taken from reference TRBV29-1 and TRBJ2-5, is SAVISQKPSRDICQRGTSLTIQCQVDSQVTMMFWYRQQPGQSLTLIATANQGSEATYESGFVIDKFPISRPNLTFSTLTVSNMSPEDSSIYLCSHAEWETQYFGPGTRLLVL.

The chain joins TRBV10-1 to TRBJ2-3; D call uncertain. Germline-derived CDR1 and CDR2 are WNHNN and SYGVQD (reference sequence). The V end was cut by 10 bases, the J end by 0 bases, with 11 bases between. CDR3 length equals 13 residues. CDR3: CATATGSTDTQYF. CDR3 nucleotide sequence: TGCGCCACCGCGACGGGTAGCACAGATACGCAGTATTTT.

The sample holds a few counts of this clone. This chain links TRBV29-1 with TRBJ2-6, with D perhaps matching TRBD1 (6 bases). From germline, CDR1 is SQVTM and CDR2 ANQGSEA. This CDR3 has 17 residues. Trimming shortened V by 4 bases and J by 0 bases, and 16 bases separated the two germline ends. The CDR3 nucleotides are TGCAGCGTTGGTGACAGGTCGAGTTCCTCTGGGGCCAACGTCCTGACTTTC. It encodes CSVGDRSSSSGANVLTF.

The rearrangement uses TRBV11-2 and TRBJ1-3; D remains unclear. CDR3 length equals 13 residues. CDR1 and CDR2 from the germline V gene are SGHAT and FQNNGV. V lost 4 bases, J lost 2 bases, and 6 bases lay in between. Here the CDR3 reads CASSSPPGNTIYF. The CDR3 nucleotides read TGTGCCAGCAGCTCCCCCCCTGGAAACACCATATATTTT.